This T cell receptor (beta chain) emerged from a study of vaccination and CD4 T cells after COVID-19. Treatment defined: approximately 10-day PBMC culture with coronavirus spike peptide pools or control peptides (ViraFEST assay). Germline V lookup: CDR1 SGHAT, CDR2 FQNNGV. V was cut by 2 bases and J by 4 bases, with 11 bases left in between. This CDR3 comprises 14 residues. Sequencing of cultured CD4+ T cell DNA used the Oncomine TCR Beta short-read assay. TCRdb itself ran the PCR reads through MiXCR, one entry per CDR3 protein. The profile shows about 20,000 distinct CDR3 sequences, approximately 50% of them singletons. To note about this clonotype: Its antigen is not known.

This rearrangement joins TRBV11-2 to TRBJ1-1; the D is unclear. Sequenced input: CD4+ T cells from blood, cultured in vitro. This sequence originates from a human donor who had recovered from COVID-19. The CDR3 here is CASSLIPRSTEAFF. The CDR3 nucleotides read TGTGCCAGCAGCTTAATTCCGAGGAGCACTGAAGCTTTCTTT.